This T cell receptor (beta chain) came from a study of blood T cell repertoires in COVID-19. About the research overall: Samples of COVID-19 (acute and convalescent) were obtained from the United States, Italy and Spain. T cells, B-cell-depleted T cells, or PBMCs provided the cDNA or gDNA that served as material.

In the original workflow: Estimation of nucleated cell counts relied on the amplification of reference gene primers. Libraries were prepared by immunoSEQ multiplex PCR; TCRdb keeps only in-frame clonotypes and omits some of them. V, J and clone size reflect that table, while D and trimming were determined from the DNA. In the table there are just under 150,000 clones, roughly 87% of which are singletons. CDR3 length: 15 residues. V was pared by 0 bases and J by 4 bases, with 10 bases between. Germline CDR1 and CDR2: WSHSY and SAAADI. Sequences were obtained from peripheral blood. This TCR derives from a woman aged 45-65 years with acute or convalescent COVID-19. This rearrangement joins TRBV10-2 to TRBJ2-1; a weak D match, TRBD2 (7 bases). The CDR3: CASSESGGAYNEQFF. CDR3 nucleotide sequence: TGCGCCAGCAGTGAGTCAGGGGGGGCTTACAATGAGCAGTTCTTC.